The 28 T cell receptor beta chains below were found in one sample sequenced in a study of T cells in Graves' hyperthyroidism and ophthalmopathy. Regions amplified from RNA transcripts were the TCR beta CDR3 regions. The primer set for the first-round RT-PCR of the TCR CDR3 was HTBI. Each CDR3 protein is one row after TCRdb ran MiXCR on the multiplex PCR reads. The sample lists about 280,000 distinct CDR3 sequences, less than 30% occurring once. Specimen: blood. Receptor source: a man aged 40-49 years with Graves' hyperthyroidism that later progressed to Graves' ophthalmopathy.

The chain joins TRBV6-1 to TRBJ1-5, with TRBD1 matching over 9 bases. V was clipped by 5 bases and J by 6 bases; unmatched bases: 11. Looked up from germline, CDR1 is MNHNS and CDR2 is SASEGT. There are 16 residues in the CDR3. CDR3 DNA: TGTGCCAGCAGTCCCAGGGACAGGGCAGGGGGTCAGCCCCAGCATTTT. It codes for CASSPRDRAGGQPQHF.

This clonotype was seen repeatedly, ten times or more. V and J are TRBV28 and TRBJ2-7; 11 bases are shared with TRBD2. Germline V CDR1 and CDR2: MDHEN, SYDVKM. CDR3 length: 15 amino acids. The junction had 20 bases not matched to a gene; V was cut back by 10 bases and J by 12 bases. This CDR3 reads CATKDRAGQGLAGYF. DNA for the CDR3: TGTGCCACCAAAGACCGCGCAGGACAAGGACTAGCGGGGTACTTC.

This clonotype was seen ten or more times. This chain links TRBV24-1 with TRBJ1-5, with a weak D call TRBD1 (5 bases). The CDR3 contains 14 residues. Germline V lookup: CDR1 KGHDR, CDR2 SFDVKD. V gave up 2 bases and J gave up 7 bases, with 11 bases separating them. Here the CDR3 DNA reads TGTGCCACCAGTGATTATGGGGCATCACAGCCCCAGCATTTT. It encodes CATSDYGASQPQHF.

This clonotype was seen at least ten times. The J gene is TRBJ1-3, the V gene TRBV6-4; D remains unclear. The CDR3 is 17 residues long. V was cut by 6 bases and J by 0 bases, with 18 bases left in between. Germline loops: CDR1 MRHNA, CDR2 SNTAGT. The CDR3 loop reads CASRATPTSSSGNTIYF. As DNA, the CDR3 is TGTGCCAGCAGGGCTACCCCGACAAGCTCCTCTGGAAACACCATATATTTT.

This clonotype has a count of ten or more. The chain has TRBV20-1 and TRBJ2-2, with D perhaps being TRBD1 or TRBD2 (5 bases each). Trimming removed 5 bases at V and 8 bases at J, with 18 bases between. From germline, CDR1 is DFQATT and CDR2 SNEGSKA (reference sequence). This CDR3 has 14 residues. The CDR3 region has the DNA TGCAGTGCTCGCTTCACGGGGCTGGCAGGGGAGCTGTTTTTT. Its protein is CSARFTGLAGELFF.

This clonotype came up many times. The chain employs TRBV20-1 and TRBJ2-5; TRBD1 is a possible D gene (7 bases). There are 13 residues in the CDR3. The germline V gene encodes CDR1 DFQATT and CDR2 SNEGSKA (reference sequence). Trimming removed 5 bases from V and 5 bases from J, with 15 bases in between. As DNA, the CDR3 is TGCAGTGCTCTTGGAGGGGGCGACGAGACCCAGTACTTC. It is translated as CSALGGGDETQYF.

The chain is built from TRBV27 and TRBJ2-5; D uncertain. This CDR3 has 13 amino acids. Germline V lookup: CDR1 MNHEY, CDR2 SMNVEV (reference sequence). The V and J ends lost 5 bases and 1 base respectively, with 8 bases between them. Here the CDR3 reads CASSQRLQETQYF. Here the CDR3 DNA reads TGTGCCAGCAGTCAACGTCTCCAAGAGACCCAGTACTTC.

The chain recombines TRBV6-5 with TRBJ1-2; weak D call: TRBD1 (6 bases). Per germline, CDR1 MNHEY and CDR2 SVGAGI. This CDR3 is built from 15 residues. V lost 4 bases to trimming and J lost 1 base, with 13 bases between them. The CDR3 here is CASSSGQSYNYGYTF. CDR3 bases: TGTGCCAGCAGTTCAGGACAGTCTTATAACTATGGCTACACCTTC.

This sequence joins TRBV29-1 and TRBJ2-7, with 11 bases fitting TRBD1. V trimming: 3 bases; J trimming: 4 bases; junction bases outside the gene matches: 2. The germline CDR1 and CDR2 sequences are SQVTM and ANQGSEA. The CDR3 length is 13 residues. The CDR3 protein is CSVEGTGGYEQYF. The DNA for the CDR3 is TGCAGCGTTGAGGGGACAGGGGGTTACGAGCAGTACTTC.

This clonotype was counted many times. The CDR3 coding sequence is TGTGCCAGCAGCCAAGATAGAACCGGGGCATATGGCTACACCTTC. Protein product: CASSQDRTGAYGYTF. The rearrangement joins TRBV4-2 to TRBJ1-2; D may be TRBD1 (5 bases). Germline loops: CDR1 LGHNA, CDR2 YNFKEQ. This CDR3 has 15 amino acids. Trimming shortened V by 0 bases and J by 5 bases, and 13 bases separated the two germline ends.

This clonotype was detected ten times or more. The chain recombines TRBV19 with TRBJ2-5; D may be TRBD2 (6 bases). Deletions cut 3 bases from V and 5 bases from J, with 13 bases between. The CDR3 is 14 residues long. Germline lookup yields CDR1 LNHDA and CDR2 SQIVND (reference sequence). CDR3 sequence: CASSMELAEETQYF. CDR3 DNA sequence: TGTGCCAGTAGTATGGAACTAGCTGAGGAGACCCAGTACTTC.

In its sample, this clonotype was seen many times. A junction boundary mismatches the germline segment, possibly from a read error. The CDR3 nucleotides are TGTGCCAGCGGCCCAGGGGGAAACGCCATATATTTT. Its protein product is CASGPGGNAIYF. This chain uses TRBV6-1 with TRBJ1-3; 7 bases match TRBD1. Germline CDR1 is MNHNS and CDR2 is SASEGT. This CDR3 region has 12 residues.

This clonotype was observed at least ten times. The V gene is TRBV20-1, the J gene TRBJ1-5; tentatively, D is TRBD1 (6 bases). The CDR3 spans 16 residues. Germline V lookup: CDR1 DFQATT, CDR2 SNEGSKA (reference sequence). V lost 0 bases and J lost 0, with 12 bases in between. This CDR3 reads CSAREGQTYSNQPQHF. For the CDR3, the DNA is TGCAGTGCTAGAGAGGGACAAACCTATAGCAATCAGCCCCAGCATTTT.

This clonotype was counted many times. This chain joins TRBV27 and TRBJ2-5; 10 bases agree with TRBD2. CDR3 size: 16 residues. Germline CDR1 MNHEY, CDR2 SMNVEV (reference sequence). The junction had 10 bases not matched to a gene; V was cut back by 4 bases and J by 5 bases. The chain's CDR3 is CASSSASGSLVETQYF. CDR3 bases: TGTGCCAGCAGTTCGGCTAGCGGGAGTCTTGTGGAGACCCAGTACTTC.

The chain recombines TRBV6-1 with TRBJ2-7, with 8 bases aligning to TRBD1. CDR1 and CDR2 (germline): MNHNS, SASEGT. The CDR3 spans 16 residues. The V gene end was trimmed by 5 bases and the J gene end by 1 base; junction bases not matched to a gene: 10. The CDR3 DNA sequence: TGTGCCAGCAGTAGATCCAGGGGGCTTGGATCCTACGAGCAGTACTTC. This gives the protein CASSRSRGLGSYEQYF.

Ten or more counts support this clonotype. The V and J genes are TRBV19 and TRBJ2-5, with 10 bases that match TRBD2. Germline trimming cut 5 bases from V and 1 base from J; bases unmatched to any gene: 4. Germline V gene lookup returns CDR1 LNHDA and CDR2 SQIVND (reference sequence). The CDR3 runs to 15 residues. The CDR3 protein is CASSWASGSQETQYF. The CDR3 DNA is TGTGCCAGTAGTTGGGCTAGCGGGAGCCAAGAGACCCAGTACTTC. Based on the CDR3 plus reference TRBV19 and TRBJ2-5, the full variable domain is DGGITQSPKYLFRKEGQNVTLSCEQNLNHDAMYWYRQDPGQGLRLIYYSQIVNDFQKGDIAEGYSVSREKKESFPLTVTSAQKNPTAFYLCASSWASGSQETQYFGPGTRLLVL.

The J gene is TRBJ2-5, the V gene TRBV20-1; D unclear. The V end was cut by 0 bases, the J end by 5 bases, with 10 bases between. This CDR3 is 13 amino acids long. Germline CDR1 and CDR2: DFQATT and SNEGSKA (reference sequence). The CDR3 DNA is TGCAGTGCTAGAGATCTAGTCCGGGAGACCCAGTACTTC. This translates into CSARDLVRETQYF.

This clonotype was recorded at least ten times. The J gene is TRBJ2-7, the V gene TRBV6-1; 13 bases match TRBD2. This CDR3 is built from 14 residues. V shed 10 bases and J 5 bases; nucleotides not matched to a gene: 8. Germline values: CDR1 MNHNS, CDR2 SASEGT. DNA for the CDR3: TGTGCCACTTGGACTAGCGGGAGCAGAAACGAGCAGTACTTC. Its protein product is CATWTSGSRNEQYF.

The gene calls are TRBV5-1 and TRBJ1-1, with D maybe TRBD1 (5 bases). V lost 1 base to trimming and J lost 7 bases, with 14 bases between them. The CDR3 loop spans 14 amino acids. Germline lookup yields CDR1 SGHRS and CDR2 YFSETQ. CDR3 in amino acids: CASSLSGGPIEAFF. CDR3 sequence (DNA): TGCGCCAGCAGCTTGAGCGGGGGACCAATTGAAGCTTTCTTT.

This clonotype was observed a handful of times. The V and J genes are TRBV20-1 and TRBJ1-6; 8 positions match TRBD1. CDR3 length: 16 amino acids. V gave up 0 bases and J gave up 6 bases; unmatched junction bases: 7. Germline CDR1 DFQATT, CDR2 SNEGSKA (reference sequence). CDR3 region: CSARELQGASNSPLHF. The CDR3 DNA sequence: TGCAGTGCTAGAGAACTGCAGGGGGCTAGTAATTCACCCCTCCACTTT.

The J gene is TRBJ2-7, the V gene TRBV2; D is perhaps TRBD1 or TRBD2 (5 bases each). The CDR3 sequence is 13 residues long. Germline CDR1 SNHLY, CDR2 FYNNEI. V was cut by 6 bases and J by 2 bases, with 11 bases left in between. The CDR3, as DNA: TGTGCCAGCAGCCGGGACCAGACCTACGAGCAGTACTTC. This gives the protein CASSRDQTYEQYF.

This clonotype was seen only a few times. The V and J genes are TRBV6-2 or TRBV6-3 and TRBJ2-7; possibly TRBD2 for D (6 bases). The germline V and J ends were trimmed by 2 bases and 3 bases, with 14 bases remaining between them. The CDR3 spans 15 residues. CDR1 and CDR2 from the germline V gene are MNHEY and SVGEGT. The CDR3 is CASSYGPSEDYEQYF. CDR3 sequence (DNA): TGTGCCAGCAGTTACGGGCCTAGCGAGGACTACGAGCAGTACTTC.

This clonotype was seen ten or more times. The J gene is TRBJ1-5, the V gene TRBV12-3 or TRBV12-4; 10 bases match TRBD1. J gave up 6 bases and V 6 bases, and 11 bases lay outside the gene matches. The CDR3 loop spans 16 amino acids. As DNA, the CDR3 is TGTGCCAGCAGGGAAGGGAGGGACAGGGGACTTCAGCCCCAGCATTTT. Translation gives CASREGRDRGLQPQHF.

The CDR3 loop is CASTRGGQFYEQYF. CDR3 coding DNA: TGTGCCAGCACCCGGGGGGGGCAGTTCTACGAGCAGTACTTC. V and J are TRBV12-3 or TRBV12-4 and TRBJ2-7, with TRBD2 matching 8 bases. This CDR3 contains 14 residues. V was clipped by 7 bases and J by 3 bases; unmatched bases: 8.

At least ten counts were recorded for this clonotype. The CDR3 DNA follows: TGCGCCAGCAGCCCAACGACCCAGGGGGCGGGCGACGAGCAGTACTTC. This translates into CASSPTTQGAGDEQYF. The chain links TRBV5-1 to TRBJ2-7, with 8 positions matching TRBD1. V shed 4 bases, J shed 5 bases, and the junction held 14 bases outside the gene matches. This CDR3 has 16 amino acids. Germline lookup yields CDR1 SGHRS and CDR2 YFSETQ. Full variable domain (missing parts from reference TRBV5-1 and TRBJ2-7): KAGVTQTPRYLIKTRGQQVTLSCSPISGHRSVSWYQQTPGQGLQFLFEYFSETQRNKGNFPGRFSGRQFSNSRSEMNVSTLELGDSALYLCASSPTTQGAGDEQYFGPGTRLTVT.

The table lists this clonotype with many counts. This CDR3 is CASSRRGSVYTEAFF. CDR3 sequence (DNA): TGTGCCAGCAGCCGACGGGGCAGTGTATACACTGAAGCTTTCTTT. The chain joins TRBV28 to TRBJ1-1; D may be TRBD1 (5 bases). Germline CDR1 is MDHEN and CDR2 is SYDVKM. The CDR3 is 15 amino acids. V lost 6 bases, J lost 3 bases, and 17 bases lay in between.

The genes are TRBV28 and TRBJ2-5; TRBD2 aligns across 8 bases. The germline CDR1 and CDR2 sequences are MDHEN and SYDVKM. Unmatched junction bases numbered 5, after V lost 3 bases and J lost 5 bases. The CDR3 has 14 amino acids. The chain's CDR3 is CASSFSGTSETQYF. The CDR3, as DNA: TGTGCCAGCAGTTTTAGCGGGACGTCGGAGACCCAGTACTTC. Full variable domain (outside the CDR3, taken from reference TRBV28 and TRBJ2-5): DVKVTQSSRYLVKRTGEKVFLECVQDMDHENMFWYRQDPGLGLRLIYFSYDVKMKEKGDIPEGYSVSREKKERFSLILESASTNQTSMYLCASSFSGTSETQYFGPGTRLLVL.

This clonotype was detected ten times or more. The chain carries TRBV12-3 or TRBV12-4 and TRBJ2-3, with TRBD2 identical over 8 bases. This CDR3 contains 14 residues. The V and J ends lost 5 bases and 0 bases, in that order; junction bases with no gene match: 1. CDR3 sequence (DNA): TGTGCCAGCAGTAGCGGGGGAAGCACAGATACGCAGTATTTT. Translation: CASSSGGSTDTQYF.